This paragraph reports one T cell receptor beta chain. Its specificity is unknown. With V trimmed by 5 bases and J by 1 base, 2 bases remained unmatched. CDR3 length: 15 amino acids. Germline CDR1 is MNHEY and CDR2 is SMNVEV (reference sequence). This specimen comes from a study of early T cells in non-severe SARS-CoV-2 infection. Overall study: Sequenced material consisted of bulk RNA (from unsorted whole blood), and chains were unpaired.

Whole-study findings and limits: A preference for anti-spike CD8 responses marked VDJdb matching, which missed private and CD4 specificities.

In the library, individual cDNA molecules carried attached unique molecular identifiers. One entry per CDR3 protein, called by TCRdb with MiXCR from the 5' RACE reads. The sample carries fewer than 40,000 distinct CDR3 sequences, roughly 7% recorded once. The chain recombines TRBV27 with TRBJ2-1; TRBD2 agrees at 10 bases. The source material was whole blood. The source of this sequence is an adult who was a healthcare worker with PCR-confirmed SARS-CoV-2 infection or an uninfected control (not recorded which). The CDR3 sequence: CASSLSGRSYNEQFF. The CDR3 region has the DNA TGTGCCAGCAGTCTTAGCGGGAGGTCCTACAATGAGCAGTTCTTC.